This T cell receptor (beta chain) is drawn from a study of CXCR3-negative and CXCR3-positive naive CD8 T cells. Whole-study findings and limits: TRB CDR3s of CXCR3-positive naive cells were more hydrophobic than those of CXCR3-negative naive cells.

CDR1 is SQVTM, CDR2 ANQGSEA, per germline. This CDR3 has 15 residues. Cells classed as naive CD8+ T cells were CD45RO-CCR7+CD27+CD95-. Frequency places this clonotype as medium-sized. Its antigen is unknown. The authors prepared UMI-labeled TRB cDNA libraries by 5' RACE. TCRdb reprocessed the 5' RACE reads, keeping one entry per CDR3 protein, no DNA. The sample has around 8,400 distinct CDR3 sequences. The material sequenced was naive CXCR3+ CD8+ T cells from blood. The subset is: CD45RO-CCR7+CD27+CD95- naive CD8+ T cells expressing CXCR3 (TNR3+). The receptor was isolated from a human donor in good health. Some clones in this sample may be carry-over from other donors' samples. This rearrangement joins TRBV29-1 to TRBJ2-1; TCRdb's D call, TRBD2, is unchecked because there is no DNA. CDR3 region: CSVEAETLPDNEQFF.